Here is one T cell receptor beta chain with its context. A Seattle source enrolled patients during active infection and followed them longitudinally. Original processing methods: Researchers report that nucleated cell counts were estimated from reference gene primer amplification. The assay was immunoSEQ multiplex PCR, and TCRdb's table has in-frame clones only and misses some. V and J calls and clone size are those listed in that table; D and trimming were worked out from the DNA. The repertoire holds some 150,000 clones, roughly 90% seen once, with roughly 9.8% in the top ten. Per germline, CDR1 LNHDA and CDR2 SQIVND (reference sequence). J was trimmed by 8 bases and V by 7 bases; bases with no gene match: 13. The CDR3 has 15 amino acids. The sample comes from a study of blood T cell repertoires in COVID-19. Study information: Researchers got acute and convalescent COVID-19 samples from the United States, Italy and Spain. Sources were T cells, B-cell-depleted T cells, or PBMCs; the material itself was cDNA or gDNA.

The source is a woman aged 60-75 years with COVID-19, enrolled during active disease. This chain joins TRBV19 and TRBJ1-4, with TRBD1 matching over 7 bases. The sample consisted of peripheral blood. CDR3 region: CASKEGALEIEKLFF. The CDR3 nucleotides read TGTGCCAGTAAGGAGGGGGCCCTAGAGATCGAAAAACTGTTTTTT. Together with reference TRBV19 and TRBJ1-4, the CDR3 gives the full variable domain: DGGITQSPKYLFRKEGQNVTLSCEQNLNHDAMYWYRQDPGQGLRLIYYSQIVNDFQKGDIAEGYSVSREKKESFPLTVTSAQKNPTAFYLCASKEGALEIEKLFFGSGTQLSVL.